The 24 T cell receptor beta chains reported below all come from one sample, sequenced in a study of blood T cell repertoires in COVID-19. Produced via immunoSEQ multiplex PCR; TCRdb's table is partial and in-frame only. Of about 59,000 clones in the sample, less than 85% were seen once. The sample consisted of peripheral blood. The receptor source for this set is a human donor in a cohort sampled during active COVID-19.

The rearrangement joins TRBV5-1 to TRBJ2-7, with D possibly matching TRBD1 (5 bases). V lost 4 bases and J lost 3, with 11 bases in between. CDR1 is SGHRS and CDR2 is YFSETQ in the germline V gene. The CDR3 contains 13 residues. Here the CDR3 DNA reads TGCGCCAGCAGCACCGACAGTTTCTACGAGCAGTACTTC. Encoded protein: CASSTDSFYEQYF.

V gene TRBV7-2 combines with J gene TRBJ1-5; possible D gene TRBD1, 5 bases. Trimming took 5 bases from V and 7 from J, leaving 18 bases between them. The germline gives CDR1 SGHTA, CDR2 FQGNSA. CDR3 size: 15 residues. The CDR3 region has the DNA TGTGCCAGCAGCCCCTGGGCAGGGCAGCAGCAGCCCCAGCATTTT. This translates into CASSPWAGQQQPQHF.

CDR3 loop: CASSYSRGFNYGYTF. CDR3 nucleotides: TGTGCCAGCAGTTACTCTCGCGGCTTTAACTATGGCTACACCTTC. V and J are TRBV6-2 or TRBV6-3 and TRBJ1-2; D call uncertain. Trimming cost V 0 bases and J 1 base, with 9 bases left between them. The CDR3 consists of 15 residues. Germline CDR1 is MNHEY and CDR2 is SVGEGT.

In its sample, this clone was seen a few times. The chain links TRBV2 to TRBJ1-2; D gene uncertain. The ends were cut back, 9 bases at V and 2 bases at J, with 10 bases in the middle. From germline, CDR1 is SNHLY and CDR2 FYNNEI. This CDR3 spans 12 amino acids. The CDR3 nucleotides read TGTGCCAGAACGGAGCCCAACTATGGCTACACCTTC. Protein: CARTEPNYGYTF.

The chain combines TRBV7-2 with TRBJ2-1, with 7 bases fitting TRBD2. The CDR3 totals 13 residues. The V and J ends lost 5 bases and 6 bases, in that order; junction bases with no gene match: 4. Germline lookup yields CDR1 SGHTA and CDR2 FQGNSA. The CDR3 loop reads CASSGRLANEQFF. The CDR3, as DNA: TGTGCCAGCAGCGGCCGACTAGCCAATGAGCAGTTCTTC.

The V gene is TRBV7-2, the J gene TRBJ2-5, with D perhaps matching TRBD2 (5 bases). This CDR3 is 17 amino acids long. Trimming shortened V by 5 bases and J by 3 bases, and 22 bases separated the two germline ends. The germline V gene encodes CDR1 SGHTA and CDR2 FQGNSA. The CDR3 bases are TGTGCCAGCAGCCGTAATTATTTGGTAGCGACCAAAGAGACCCAGTACTTC. Encoded protein: CASSRNYLVATKETQYF.

This clone was found once. The rearrangement joins TRBV6-5 to TRBJ1-2, with D possibly TRBD1 on 5 matching bases. V was shortened by 0 bases and J by 6 bases, with 14 bases between the two germline ends. The CDR3 length is 15 residues. Germline CDR1 reads MNHEY; CDR2 reads SVGAGI. The CDR3 sequence is CASSYSIMSGHGYTF. The CDR3 DNA sequence: TGTGCCAGCAGTTACTCGATTATGTCAGGGCATGGCTACACCTTC.

This chain joins TRBV6-6 and TRBJ2-7, with TRBD2 identical over 13 bases. CDR3 size: 19 residues. Losses at the gene ends were 5 bases for V and 6 bases for J; bases not matched to a gene: 19. CDR1 is MNHNY and CDR2 is SVGAGI in the germline V gene (reference sequence). CDR3 loop: CASSPRRTSGSRRHGEQYF. The CDR3 bases are TGTGCCAGCAGTCCACGGCGGACTAGCGGGAGTAGGAGGCACGGCGAGCAGTACTTC.

V is TRBV7-2 and J is TRBJ2-7; 7 bases match TRBD2. The length of the CDR3 is 16 residues. CDR1 and CDR2 (germline): SGHTA, FQGNSA. The J segment lost 4 bases and the V segment lost 4 bases, leaving 13 bases of the junction unmatched. The CDR3 protein is CASSSKRDPLPYEQYF. The CDR3 DNA sequence: TGTGCCAGCAGCTCTAAGCGGGATCCCCTACCTTACGAGCAGTACTTC.

This chain connects TRBV6-1 to TRBJ2-7; 7 bases are shared with TRBD2. The germline gives CDR1 MNHNS, CDR2 SASEGT. V shed 2 bases and J 4 bases; nucleotides not matched to a gene: 5. The CDR3 covers 14 residues. The CDR3: CASSELAEPYEQYF. The CDR3 bases are TGTGCCAGCAGTGAACTAGCGGAGCCATACGAGCAGTACTTC.

J is TRBJ2-1 and V is TRBV4-3; 12 positions match TRBD2. The CDR3 is 18 amino acids. Looked up from germline, CDR1 is LGHNA and CDR2 is YSLEER. The V gene end was trimmed by 0 bases and the J gene end by 8 bases; junction bases not matched to a gene: 11. The CDR3 DNA is TGCGCCAGCAGCCAAGATAGTGTACTAGCGGGAGGATGGCATGAGCAGTTCTTC. Translating it yields CASSQDSVLAGGWHEQFF.

J is TRBJ2-7 and V is TRBV3-1 (or the pseudogene TRBV3-2), with unresolved D. The V end lost 1 base, the J end lost 0 bases, and 13 bases lay between the germline ends. Germline values: CDR1 LGHDT, CDR2 YNNKEL (reference sequence). This CDR3 spans 16 amino acids. The CDR3 region has the DNA TGTGCCAGCAGCCAAGTAGGAGTTCAAAGCTCCTACGAGCAGTACTTC. Protein sequence: CASSQVGVQSSYEQYF.

The chain couples TRBV7-2 to TRBJ2-2, with 8 bases fitting TRBD2. V dropped 6 bases and J dropped 5; count of bases not matched to a gene: 5. The CDR3 consists of 14 residues. The germline gives CDR1 SGHTA, CDR2 FQGNSA. The CDR3 DNA follows: TGTGCCAGCAGAAGGACTAGCTGGACCGGGGAGCTGTTTTTT. It yields the protein CASRRTSWTGELFF. Filled out from reference TRBV7-2 and TRBJ2-2, the complete variable domain reads GAGVSQSPSNKVTEKGKDVELRCDPISGHTALYWYRQSLGQGLEFLIYFQGNSAPDKSGLPSDRFSAERTGGSVSTLTIQRTQQEDSAVYLCASRRTSWTGELFFGEGSRLTVL.

The V gene is TRBV11-2, the J gene TRBJ2-1; maybe TRBD2 (5 bases). The length of the CDR3 is 15 residues. CDR1 SGHAT and CDR2 FQNNGV come from the germline V gene. The V and J ends lost 2 bases and 2 bases respectively, with 10 bases between them. The CDR3 here is CASSLTTSPYNEQFF. The CDR3 region has the DNA TGTGCCAGCAGCTTAACAACTAGTCCCTACAATGAGCAGTTCTTC.

This chain connects TRBV30 to TRBJ2-7; D is uncertain. The CDR3 loop spans 11 amino acids. Deletions cut 4 bases from V and 3 bases from J, with 7 bases between. The germline V gene encodes CDR1 GTSNPN and CDR2 SVGIG (reference sequence). The CDR3 nucleotides read TGTGCCTGGAAGCACGGCTACGAGCAGTACTTC. Its translation is CAWKHGYEQYF.

This chain uses TRBV7-9 with TRBJ1-6; D is unresolved. CDR1 SEHNR and CDR2 FQNEAQ come from the germline V gene (reference sequence). This CDR3 is 15 amino acids long. The V end lost 10 bases, the J end lost 4 bases, and 17 bases lay between the germline ends. The CDR3 sequence: CATHEGSSYNSPLHF. CDR3 in DNA: TGTGCCACTCACGAGGGCAGTTCTTATAATTCACCCCTCCACTTT.

The rearrangement uses TRBV25-1 and TRBJ2-5; TRBD1 agrees at 8 bases. V was clipped by 5 bases and J by 1 base; unmatched bases: 3. This CDR3 is built from 14 residues. The germline V gene encodes CDR1 MGHDK and CDR2 SYGVNS. The CDR3 loop reads CASSRTGPQETQYF. As DNA, the CDR3 is TGTGCCAGCAGTAGGACAGGGCCCCAAGAGACCCAGTACTTC.

The chain has TRBV19 and TRBJ1-6; no firm D call. V gave up 3 bases and J gave up 0 bases, with 9 bases separating them. The CDR3 is made up of 16 amino acids. The germline V gene has CDR1 LNHDA and CDR2 SQIVND (reference sequence). The CDR3 is CASSMTGSSYNSPLHF. In DNA form, the CDR3 reads TGTGCCAGTAGTATGACGGGGAGCTCCTATAATTCACCCCTCCACTTT.

The chain links TRBV7-2 to TRBJ2-7, with a weak D call TRBD2 (7 bases). Deletions cut 5 bases from V and 6 bases from J, with 14 bases between. Germline CDR1 is SGHTA and CDR2 is FQGNSA. CDR3 length equals 13 residues. The CDR3 loop is CASSSLRGGEQYF. Written as DNA, the CDR3 is TGTGCCAGCAGCAGCTTAAGGGGGGGCGAGCAGTACTTC.

This clone has at least ten counts. This chain links TRBV7-9 with TRBJ2-7; 9 positions match TRBD2. The ends lost 4 bases at V and 3 bases at J; junction bases unmatched: 10. The CDR3 runs to 16 residues. In germline, CDR1 is SEHNR, CDR2 FQNEAQ (reference sequence). In DNA, the CDR3 is TGTGCCAGCAGCTCGGAAGGTAGCGGGAGTATCTACGAGCAGTACTTC. It codes for CASSSEGSGSIYEQYF.

The J gene is TRBJ1-4, the V gene TRBV28; D is undetermined. V was cut by 6 bases and J by 8 bases, with 10 bases left in between. This CDR3 spans 12 amino acids. Germline V gives CDR1 MDHEN, CDR2 SYDVKM. The CDR3 spells CASRPSREKLFF. The CDR3 DNA follows: TGTGCCAGCAGACCTAGTCGGGAAAAACTGTTTTTT.

This clone was recorded at least ten times. The CDR3 reads CASSQDEGQSSDEKLFF. The CDR3 DNA follows: TGTGCCAGCAGCCAAGATGAGGGACAGAGTTCGGACGAAAAACTGTTTTTT. V is TRBV3-1 (or the pseudogene TRBV3-2) and J is TRBJ1-4, with TRBD1 identical over 7 bases. Germline V CDR1 and CDR2: LGHDT, YNNKEL (reference sequence). The junction had 12 bases not matched to a gene; V was cut back by 0 bases and J by 8 bases. The CDR3 has 17 residues.

J is TRBJ2-5 and V is TRBV14; D is possibly TRBD2 (5 bases). Trimming removed 0 bases at V and 7 bases at J, with 21 bases between. Germline V gene data show CDR1 as SGHDN and CDR2 as FVKESK. The CDR3 runs to 17 residues. CDR3 sequence (DNA): TGTGCCAGCAGCCAAGAACGCGGCGCGCGATACGCGGGGACCCAGTACTTC. This encodes CASSQERGARYAGTQYF.

This chain connects TRBV4-3 to TRBJ2-7; D is uncertain. The germline CDR1 and CDR2 sequences are LGHNA and YSLEER. This CDR3 contains 15 residues. V was trimmed by 5 bases and J by 3 bases, leaving 17 bases between them. CDR3 residues: CASSEGLRLDYEQYF. As DNA, the CDR3 is TGCGCCAGCAGCGAAGGGTTGCGGTTAGACTACGAGCAGTACTTC.